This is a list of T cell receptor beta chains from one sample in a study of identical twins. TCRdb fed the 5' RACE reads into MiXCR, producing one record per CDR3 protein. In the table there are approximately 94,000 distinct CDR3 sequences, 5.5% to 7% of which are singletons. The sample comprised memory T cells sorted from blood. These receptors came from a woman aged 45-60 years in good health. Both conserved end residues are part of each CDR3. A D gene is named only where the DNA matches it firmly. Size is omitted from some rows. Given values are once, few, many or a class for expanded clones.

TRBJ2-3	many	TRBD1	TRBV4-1	TGCGCCAGCAGCGCCCGGGACAGGACAACAGATACGCAGTATTTT	CASSARDRTTDTQYF
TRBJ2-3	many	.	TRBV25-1	TGTGCCAGCAGTGAAGGTAGTACTAGCACAGATACGCAGTATTTT	CASSEGSTSTDTQYF
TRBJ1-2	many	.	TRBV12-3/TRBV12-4	TGTGCCAGCAGTTTAGCAGCTATCTATGGCTACACCTTC	CASSLAAIYGYTF
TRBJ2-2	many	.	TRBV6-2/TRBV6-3	TGTGCCAGCACTCTAACCGGGGAGCTGTTTTTT	CASTLTGELFF
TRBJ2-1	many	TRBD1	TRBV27	TGTGCCAGCAGCTTACTGGACAGGGATGATGAGCAGTTCTTC	CASSLLDRDDEQFF
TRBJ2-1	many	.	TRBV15	TGTGCCACCCCCCCGGGGTGGTGGGATGAGCAGTTCTTC	CATPPGWWDEQFF
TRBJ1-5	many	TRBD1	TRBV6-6	TGTGCCAGCGGACAGGGGGTGCGTCAGCCCCAGCATTTT	CASGQGVRQPQHF
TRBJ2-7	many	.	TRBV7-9	TGTGCCAGCAGCTTAGCAAACCGGGATCCGCAGTACTTC	CASSLANRDPQYF
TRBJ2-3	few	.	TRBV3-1	TGTGCCAGCAGCCAACCGGGCCACACAGATACGCAGTATTTT	CASSQPGHTDTQYF
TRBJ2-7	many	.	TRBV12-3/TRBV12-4	TGTGCCAGCAGTTTGGTTCCAAACTACGAGCAGTACTTC	CASSLVPNYEQYF
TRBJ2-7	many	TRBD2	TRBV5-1	TGCGCCAGCAGCTCAGCGGGGGGAACGAGAGAGCAGTACTTC	CASSSAGGTREQYF
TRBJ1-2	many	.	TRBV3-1	TGTGCCAGCAGCCAACTCTCTGGGAAAGGCTACACCTTC	CASSQLSGKGYTF
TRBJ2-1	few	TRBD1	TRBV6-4	TGTGCCAGCAGTGACCATGGGACAGGGGCCAACAATGAGCAGTTCTTC	CASSDHGTGANNEQFF
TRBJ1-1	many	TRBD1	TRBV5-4	TGTGCCAGCAGCTTGCGGGCAGGGGGCCTCTTTATGAACACTGAAGCTTTCTTT	CASSLRAGGLFMNTEAFF
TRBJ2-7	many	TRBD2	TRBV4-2	TGTGCCAGCACCCCGGGAGGGGGTAGGTACGAGCAGTACTTC	CASTPGGGRYEQYF
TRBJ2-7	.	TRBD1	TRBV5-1	TGCGCCAGCAGCTTGTCAGGGGGTCGGGGCGAGCAGTACTTC	CASSLSGGRGEQYF
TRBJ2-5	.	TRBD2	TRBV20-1	TGCAGTGCTAGGGTGTTTGTGGCGGGAGGGGGAAAGACCCAGTACTTC	CSARVFVAGGGKTQYF
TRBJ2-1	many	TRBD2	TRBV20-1	TGCAGTGCTAGAGGAAGGGGCGGGAGTGGGTTCTTC	CSARGRGGSGFF
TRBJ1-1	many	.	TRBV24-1	TGTGCCACCAGTAAGGGCAGGGAAGCTTTCTTT	CATSKGREAFF
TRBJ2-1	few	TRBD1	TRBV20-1	TGCAGTGCACGGGGACAGGGAAATTTTGAGCAGTTCTTC	CSARGQGNFEQFF
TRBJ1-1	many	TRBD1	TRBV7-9	TGTGCCAGCAGCCCCTATCCAGGGGGCCGTCGAGGTACTGAAGCTTTCTTT	CASSPYPGGRRGTEAFF
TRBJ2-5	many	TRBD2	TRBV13	TGTGCCAGCAGCTCCCTAGCGGGAGGGGAGACCCAGTACTTC	CASSSLAGGETQYF
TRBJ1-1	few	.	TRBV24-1	TGTGCCACCAGTCTCGGGATGAACACTGAAGCTTTCTTT	CATSLGMNTEAFF
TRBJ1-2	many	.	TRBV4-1	TGCGCCAGCAGCCCGCCAAACTCCTATGGCTACACCTTC	CASSPPNSYGYTF
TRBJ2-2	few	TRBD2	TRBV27	TGTGCCAGCAGCCGGACTAGCGGGAGCACCGGGGAGCTGTTTTTT	CASSRTSGSTGELFF
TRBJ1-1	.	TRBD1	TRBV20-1	TGCAGTGCTAGCTTCGACAGGGACGGGGAAGCTTTCTTT	CSASFDRDGEAFF
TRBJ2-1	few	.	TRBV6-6	TGTGCCAGCAGCAGTAGCAGAAACAAAAATGAGCAGTTCTTC	CASSSSRNKNEQFF
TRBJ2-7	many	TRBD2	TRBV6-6	TGTGCCAGCAGCGCGACTAGCGGCGCTAACTCCTACGAGCAGTACTTC	CASSATSGANSYEQYF
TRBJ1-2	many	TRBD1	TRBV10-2	TGCGCCAGCAGCCCAGGACAGGGGGTTGGTGGCTACACCTTC	CASSPGQGVGGYTF